This record looks at one T cell receptor beta chain sequence and its context. The antigen this receptor binds is unknown. No base quality values were provided; no much bigger clone lies one nucleotide off. The data are from a study of patients and donors after allogeneic stem cell transplantation (dated by TCRdb to between 2020 and 2021). The library relied on RT-PCR. Sequencing was carried out with a NextSeq 550. The public reads were quality trimmed at Q25 with fastp and then assembled into clones with MiXCR by TCRdb, keeping productive beta chains. Entries that share a CDR3 protein sequence are merged under the most common genes and DNA. This sample is represented by over 150,000 distinct CDR3 sequences; roughly 31% of them were singletons. Jointly, the top ten make up 3.2% of the sample. V lost 4 bases and J lost 6 bases, and the count of bases not matched to a germline gene is 12. According to the germline V gene, CDR1 reads MNHEY and CDR2 reads SVGEGT. From the cysteine up to the phenylalanine, the CDR3 has a length of 16 residues. The CDR3 DNA has 48 bases and is translated from base 1.

This TCR derives from a human donor who was either an allogeneic HSCT recipient or a stem cell or donor lymphocyte infusion donor (not recorded which). It is not recorded whose cells these are; they may come from a transplant donor. In this chain, TRBV6-2 or TRBV6-3 is recombined with TRBJ1-5; the junction holds 7 bases that match TRBD1. Sequencing input: blood, either unsorted or a sorted T cell fraction (not recorded which). The CDR3 reads as follows: CASSLRFRGVFQPQHF. The DNA sequence reads TGTGCCAGCAGTTTGCGTTTCAGGGGGGTCTTTCAGCCCCAGCATTTT.